These 22 T cell receptor beta chains originate from one sample sequenced in a study of blood T cell repertoires in COVID-19. Repertoires were generated with immunoSEQ multiplex PCR, while TCRdb's copy carries only in-frame clones and drops some. The data hold roughly 260,000 clones, with roughly 84% observed a single time. Sequenced material: peripheral blood. The receptors here all came from a woman aged 40 to 55 who had recovered from COVID-19.

The chain recombines TRBV7-9 with TRBJ2-3; 7 bases line up with TRBD1. This CDR3 is 16 amino acids long. V lost 3 bases and J lost 0; bases outside the gene matches: 6. Germline-derived CDR1 and CDR2 are SEHNR and FQNEAQ (reference sequence). The CDR3 DNA follows: TGTGCCAGCAGCTTTCCGACAGGGCACAGCACAGATACGCAGTATTTT. This codes for CASSFPTGHSTDTQYF.

The rearrangement links TRBV27 to TRBJ2-7, with unresolved D. V lost 3 bases and J lost 6, with 15 bases in between. Looked up from germline, CDR1 is MNHEY and CDR2 is SMNVEV (reference sequence). CDR3 size: 14 residues. The CDR3 reads CASSFEAASPEQYF. In DNA form, the CDR3 reads TGTGCCAGCAGTTTTGAGGCGGCGTCCCCCGAGCAGTACTTC.

CDR3 protein: CASSPLTRENTGELFF. As DNA, the CDR3 is TGTGCCAGCAGTCCGTTGACTAGGGAGAACACCGGGGAGCTGTTTTTT. The chain recombines TRBV6-2 or TRBV6-3 with TRBJ2-2; TRBD2 is a possible D gene (6 bases). With 5 bases removed from V and 1 base from J, the gap between germline ends came to 14 bases. The germline gives CDR1 MNHEY, CDR2 SVGEGT. There are 16 residues in the CDR3.

The rearrangement links TRBV6-2 or TRBV6-3 to TRBJ2-1; no definite D call. The CDR3 loop spans 14 amino acids. The ends were cut back, 1 base at V and 5 bases at J, with 9 bases in the middle. CDR1 and CDR2 (germline): MNHEY, SVGEGT. This CDR3 is CASSYFRQDNEQFF. The CDR3 DNA is TGTGCCAGCAGTTACTTTCGCCAGGACAATGAGCAGTTCTTC.

V and J are TRBV7-9 and TRBJ1-1; a possible D gene is TRBD1 (6 bases). Germline values: CDR1 SEHNR, CDR2 FQNEAQ (reference sequence). The CDR3 consists of 15 residues. The V end was cut by 5 bases, the J end by 3 bases, with 16 bases between. CDR3 in amino acids: CASSLGLGGDTEAFF. In DNA, the CDR3 is TGTGCCAGCAGCCTAGGGCTAGGGGGGGACACTGAAGCTTTCTTT.

This clone was observed a few times. This rearrangement joins TRBV4-2 to TRBJ2-1; tentatively, D is TRBD2 (6 bases). The CDR3 sequence is 17 residues long. Trimming cost V 1 base and J 8 bases, with 21 bases left between them. CDR1 and CDR2 (germline): LGHNA, YNFKEQ. The CDR3 region has the DNA TGTGCCAGCAGCCAAGTGGCGCGGGGCAACGGGGTGGATGAGCAGTTCTTC. This sequence encodes CASSQVARGNGVDEQFF.

The CDR3 region has the DNA TGTGCCAGCTCACCGGACAGGGGCTCGGGGTTCGTACACGAGCAGTACTTC. It translates to CASSPDRGSGFVHEQYF. The genes are TRBV18 and TRBJ2-7, with TRBD1 matching 9 bases. Germline V gene sequence: CDR1 KGHSH, CDR2 LQKENI. The CDR3 runs 17 residues. V lost 3 bases to trimming and J lost 5 bases; unmatched junction nucleotides: 14.

The gene calls are TRBV6-2 or TRBV6-3 and TRBJ1-5; D perhaps matches TRBD1 (5 bases). V lost 2 bases and J 4 bases, leaving 12 bases between the germline ends. The CDR3 spans 15 residues. Germline V gene data show CDR1 as MNHEY and CDR2 as SVGEGT. The CDR3 DNA reads as TGTGCCAGCAGTTACCGTACAGGCATTAATCAGCCCCAGCATTTT. Its translation is CASSYRTGINQPQHF.

The chain carries TRBV19 and TRBJ2-1, with TRBD1 as a possible D gene (6 bases). Germline CDR1 LNHDA, CDR2 SQIVND (reference sequence). V lost 3 bases, J lost 4 bases, and 16 bases lay in between. CDR3 length: 16 amino acids. CDR3 in amino acids: CASSIGEWTVYNEQFF. CDR3 coding DNA: TGTGCCAGTAGTATCGGGGAATGGACAGTTTACAATGAGCAGTTCTTC.

The chain uses TRBV6-5 and TRBJ2-5, with 13 bases aligning to TRBD2. The V segment lost 6 bases and the J segment 4 bases; nucleotides outside the gene matches: 5. The CDR3 sequence is 15 residues long. Germline V gene data show CDR1 as MNHEY and CDR2 as SVGAGI. CDR3 in DNA: TGTGCCAGCAGGAGGACTAGCGGGAGTTTAGAGACCCAGTACTTC. Translated: CASRRTSGSLETQYF.

J is TRBJ2-3 and V is TRBV29-1; 8 positions match TRBD2. V shed 4 bases and J 3 bases; nucleotides not matched to a gene: 6. Germline CDR1 and CDR2: SQVTM and ANQGSEA. This CDR3 region has 14 residues. The CDR3 spells CSVGRGRRTDTQYF. CDR3 nucleotides: TGCAGCGTTGGTCGCGGGAGGCGGACAGATACGCAGTATTTT.

The chain is built from TRBV4-3 and TRBJ2-3; 7 positions match TRBD1. The germline CDR1 and CDR2 sequences are LGHNA and YSLEER. The V and J ends lost 0 bases and 4 bases, in that order; junction bases with no gene match: 4. The CDR3 is 15 amino acids. CDR3 in amino acids: CASSQDGDSADTQYF. Here the CDR3 DNA reads TGCGCCAGCAGCCAAGATGGGGACAGTGCAGATACGCAGTATTTT.

V usage is TRBV7-3 and J usage is TRBJ1-1; 8 bases are a match to TRBD1. The germline V gene has CDR1 SGHTA and CDR2 FQGTGA. This CDR3 spans 16 amino acids. After removal of 3 bases from V and 0 bases from J, the junction contained 6 bases not matched to a gene. The CDR3 region is CASSLQGARMNTEAFF. Written as DNA, the CDR3 is TGTGCCAGCAGCTTGCAGGGGGCACGGATGAACACTGAAGCTTTCTTT.

The V call is TRBV9, the J call TRBJ2-3; TRBD2 matches at 16 bases. Germline CDR1 is SGDLS and CDR2 is YYNGEE. CDR3 length: 20 amino acids. V lost 3 bases and J lost 2; bases outside the gene matches: 12. The CDR3 nucleotides read TGTGCCAGCAGCGAGAGGGGACTAGCGGGGGGGCTCCCTCCCACAGATACGCAGTATTTT. Its protein product is CASSERGLAGGLPPTDTQYF.

The chain recombines TRBV27 with TRBJ1-2; TRBD1 matches at 8 bases. The trim removed 6 bases at V and 4 bases at J, leaving 10 bases unmatched. Germline V gene lookup returns CDR1 MNHEY and CDR2 SMNVEV (reference sequence). The CDR3 runs 15 residues. The CDR3 DNA is TGTGCCAGCAGGTCGAGGCAGGGGGCTGGCTATGGCTACACCTTC. It yields the protein CASRSRQGAGYGYTF.

The J gene is TRBJ2-1, the V gene TRBV30, with a weak D call TRBD2 (6 bases). Trimming left V 4 bases short and J 0 bases short, with 10 bases between. Per germline, CDR1 GTSNPN and CDR2 SVGIG (reference sequence). The CDR3 consists of 14 residues. The CDR3 coding sequence is TGTGCCTGGACGGCGGGGCACTCCTACAATGAGCAGTTCTTC. Amino acid sequence: CAWTAGHSYNEQFF.

The CDR3 sequence is CASSQAGFAGNTIYF. CDR3 nucleotide sequence: TGTGCCAGCTCCCAGGCAGGGTTCGCCGGAAACACCATATATTTT. The chain combines TRBV27 with TRBJ1-3; TRBD1 is a possible D gene (5 bases). The germline CDR1 and CDR2 sequences are MNHEY and SMNVEV (reference sequence). V gave up 8 bases and J gave up 4 bases, with 18 bases separating them. CDR3 length equals 15 residues.

This chain links TRBV7-2 with TRBJ2-5; the D gene is possibly TRBD1 (5 bases). V dropped 1 base and J dropped 4 bases, with 10 bases sitting between them. The germline gives CDR1 SGHTA, CDR2 FQGNSA. The CDR3 is 14 residues long. The CDR3: CASSLVAGSETQYF. The CDR3 DNA reads TGTGCCAGCAGCTTAGTGGCAGGGTCAGAGACCCAGTACTTC. The full variable domain, in which reference TRBV7-2 and TRBJ2-5 provide the parts outside the CDR3, is GAGVSQSPSNKVTEKGKDVELRCDPISGHTALYWYRQSLGQGLEFLIYFQGNSAPDKSGLPSDRFSAERTGGSVSTLTIQRTQQEDSAVYLCASSLVAGSETQYFGPGTRLLVL.

This clone was seen only once. The V call is TRBV7-2, the J call TRBJ1-6; unclear D gene. CDR1 SGHTA and CDR2 FQGNSA come from the germline V gene. The CDR3 contains 17 residues. Trimming shortened V by 5 bases and J by 8 bases, and 22 bases separated the two germline ends. CDR3 bases: TGTGCCAGCAGCCCACATCCGGGAAACCCTACCTATTCACCCCTCCACTTT. Its protein product is CASSPHPGNPTYSPLHF.

This clone appeared a few times. The J gene is TRBJ1-6, the V gene TRBV2, with D possibly TRBD1 on 6 matching bases. Trimming took 6 bases from V and 9 from J, leaving 15 bases between them. CDR3 size: 14 residues. The germline gives CDR1 SNHLY, CDR2 FYNNEI. CDR3 nucleotide sequence: TGTGCCAGCAGAATAACAGGGAAGGGTTCACCCCTCCACTTT. Protein: CASRITGKGSPLHF.

The chain couples TRBV7-8 to TRBJ2-4; 7 bases are a match to TRBD1. V lost 5 bases to trimming and J lost 4 bases; unmatched junction nucleotides: 17. There are 18 residues in the CDR3. Looked up from germline, CDR1 is SGHVS and CDR2 is FQNEAQ. The CDR3 DNA is TGTGCCAGCAGCCCCCGAACTCCGGGACAGAGCTTAAAAAACATTCAGTACTTC. This encodes CASSPRTPGQSLKNIQYF.

The chain has TRBV19 and TRBJ1-5, with D perhaps matching TRBD1 (6 bases). The CDR3 consists of 14 residues. Trimming left V 5 bases short and J 5 bases short, with 13 bases between. Per the germline V gene, CDR1 is LNHDA and CDR2 is SQIVND (reference sequence). CDR3 coding DNA: TGTGCCAGTAGTTTTAACGGGGGGCATCAGCCCCAGCATTTT. It yields the protein CASSFNGGHQPQHF. The complete variable domain, with remaining parts taken from reference TRBV19 and TRBJ1-5, reads DGGITQSPKYLFRKEGQNVTLSCEQNLNHDAMYWYRQDPGQGLRLIYYSQIVNDFQKGDIAEGYSVSREKKESFPLTVTSAQKNPTAFYLCASSFNGGHQPQHFGDGTRLSIL.